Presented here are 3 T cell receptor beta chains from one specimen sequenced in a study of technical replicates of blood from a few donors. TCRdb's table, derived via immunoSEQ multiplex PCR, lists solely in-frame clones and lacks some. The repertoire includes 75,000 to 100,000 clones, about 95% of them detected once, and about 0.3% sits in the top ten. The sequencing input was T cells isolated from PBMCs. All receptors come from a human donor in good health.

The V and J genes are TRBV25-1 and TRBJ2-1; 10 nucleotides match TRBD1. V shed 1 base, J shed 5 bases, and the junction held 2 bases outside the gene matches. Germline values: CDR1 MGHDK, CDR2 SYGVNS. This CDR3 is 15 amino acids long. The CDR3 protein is CASSEFGQGDNEQFF. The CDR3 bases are TGTGCCAGCAGTGAATTTGGACAGGGGGACAATGAGCAGTTCTTC.

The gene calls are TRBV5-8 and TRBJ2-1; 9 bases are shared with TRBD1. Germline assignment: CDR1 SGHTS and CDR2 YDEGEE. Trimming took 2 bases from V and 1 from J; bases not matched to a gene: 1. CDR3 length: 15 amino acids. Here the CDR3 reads CASSFGTGSYNEQFF. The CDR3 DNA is TGTGCCAGCAGCTTCGGGACAGGGTCCTACAATGAGCAGTTCTTC.

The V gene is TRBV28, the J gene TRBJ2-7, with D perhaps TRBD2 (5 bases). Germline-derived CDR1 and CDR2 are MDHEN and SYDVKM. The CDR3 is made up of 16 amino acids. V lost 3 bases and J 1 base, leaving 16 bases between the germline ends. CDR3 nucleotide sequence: TGTGCCAGCAGTTTGCATCCGGTAGAGGGATCCTACGAGCAGTACTTC. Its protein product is CASSLHPVEGSYEQYF. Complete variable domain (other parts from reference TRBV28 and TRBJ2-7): DVKVTQSSRYLVKRTGEKVFLECVQDMDHENMFWYRQDPGLGLRLIYFSYDVKMKEKGDIPEGYSVSREKKERFSLILESASTNQTSMYLCASSLHPVEGSYEQYFGPGTRLTVT.